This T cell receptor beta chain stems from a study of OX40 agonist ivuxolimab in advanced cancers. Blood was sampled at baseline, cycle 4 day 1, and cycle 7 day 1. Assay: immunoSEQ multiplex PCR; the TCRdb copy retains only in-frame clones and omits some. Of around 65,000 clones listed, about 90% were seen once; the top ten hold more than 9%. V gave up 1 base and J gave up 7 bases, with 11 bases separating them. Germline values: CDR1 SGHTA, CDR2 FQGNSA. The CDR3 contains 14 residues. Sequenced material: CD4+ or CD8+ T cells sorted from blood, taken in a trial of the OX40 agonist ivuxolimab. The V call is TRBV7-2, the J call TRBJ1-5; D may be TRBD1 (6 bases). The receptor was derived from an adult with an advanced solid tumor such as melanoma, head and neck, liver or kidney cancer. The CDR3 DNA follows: TGTGCCAGCAGCTTAGACAGGGTGGGGCAGCCCCAGCATTTT. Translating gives CASSLDRVGQPQHF.